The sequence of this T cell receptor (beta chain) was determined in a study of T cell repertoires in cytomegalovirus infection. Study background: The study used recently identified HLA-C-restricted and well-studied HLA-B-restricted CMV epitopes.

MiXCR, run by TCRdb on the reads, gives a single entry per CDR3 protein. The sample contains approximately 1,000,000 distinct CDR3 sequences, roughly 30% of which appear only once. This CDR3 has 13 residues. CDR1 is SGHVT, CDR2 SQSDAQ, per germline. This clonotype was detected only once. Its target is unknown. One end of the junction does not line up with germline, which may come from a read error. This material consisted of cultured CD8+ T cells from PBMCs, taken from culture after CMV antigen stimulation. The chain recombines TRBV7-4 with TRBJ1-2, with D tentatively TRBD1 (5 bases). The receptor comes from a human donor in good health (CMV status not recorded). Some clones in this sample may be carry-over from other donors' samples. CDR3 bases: TGTGCCAACAGCATTCAGACAGACTATGGCTACACCTTC. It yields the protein CANSIQTDYGYTF.